Reported below is one TCR beta chain. This sample is part of a study of blood T cell repertoires in COVID-19. Study summary: Both acute and convalescent COVID-19 samples were obtained from the United States, Italy and Spain. From T cells, B-cell-depleted T cells, or PBMCs came the material, which was cDNA or gDNA.

Per the original data handling: Amplification from reference gene primers served as the basis for estimated nucleated cell counts. The data were produced by immunoSEQ multiplex PCR, yet TCRdb's version contains in-frame clones alone and is incomplete. The DNA gave D and trimming, while V, J and clone size come from that table. The table includes around 200,000 clones, about 85% detected once. CDR1 is LGHDT, CDR2 YNNKEL, per germline (reference sequence). This CDR3 region has 14 residues. V lost 4 bases and J 2 bases, leaving 12 bases between the germline ends. The genes are TRBV3-1 (or the pseudogene TRBV3-2) and TRBJ2-7; D might be TRBD1 (6 bases). This receptor was identified in a woman of 80 years or more with acute or convalescent COVID-19. Source material: peripheral blood. The CDR3 DNA is TGTGCCAGCAGCCGCCATCAGGGGACCTACGAGCAGTACTTC. This translates into CASSRHQGTYEQYF.